These 25 T cell receptor beta chains originate from one sample sequenced in a study of follicular helper T cells after annual influenza vaccination. Time point: 2015-2016 season, pre-vaccination. Produced via immunoSEQ multiplex PCR; TCRdb's table is partial and in-frame only. There are roughly 5,100 clones in the sample; around four fifths occur only once, and less than 0.75% lies in the top ten. Sample: CXCR5- memory CD4+ T cells sorted from blood, taken on the day of influenza vaccination. The receptors originated from an adult who received the influenza vaccine.

The chain joins TRBV10-3 to TRBJ2-2; D is perhaps TRBD1 or TRBD2 (6 bases each). The CDR3 has 17 amino acids. Germline V gene sequence: CDR1 ENHRY, CDR2 SYGVKD. V gave up 0 bases and J gave up 6 bases, with 17 bases separating them. CDR3 sequence reads: CAISESVQGGSAGELFF. CDR3 in DNA: TGTGCCATCAGTGAGTCGGTACAGGGAGGTAGTGCCGGGGAGCTGTTTTTT.

This clone was found a few times. The chain employs TRBV19 and TRBJ1-5; possibly TRBD1 for D (5 bases). V shed 7 bases and J shed 1 base, with 14 bases lying between them. The CDR3 runs to 15 residues. Germline V gives CDR1 LNHDA, CDR2 SQIVND (reference sequence). The CDR3, as DNA: TGTGCCAGTACCCTGTACCGGGACAGCAATCAGCCCCAGCATTTT. Translating gives CASTLYRDSNQPQHF.

The chain combines TRBV21-1 with TRBJ1-4. TRBV21-1 represents a pseudogene. The CDR3 has 17 amino acids. Here the CDR3 reads CASSKVAGRATNEKLFF. The CDR3 nucleotides read TGTGCCAGCAGCAAAGTCGCAGGACGTGCAACTAATGAAAAACTGTTTTTT.

The chain has TRBV19 and TRBJ1-2; 7 nucleotides align to TRBD1. V shed 4 bases and J 4 bases; nucleotides not matched to a gene: 3. The CDR3 consists of 13 residues. Germline V lookup: CDR1 LNHDA, CDR2 SQIVND (reference sequence). The CDR3 is CASSRDRSYGYTF. DNA of the CDR3: TGTGCCAGTAGTAGGGACAGAAGCTATGGCTACACCTTC.

The chain combines TRBV7-2 with TRBJ2-6; D is perhaps TRBD1 (6 bases). Germline V gene sequence: CDR1 SGHTA, CDR2 FQGNSA. V lost 5 bases and J lost 10, with 12 bases in between. This CDR3 is 13 amino acids long. CDR3 protein: CASSRDTANVLTF. The CDR3 DNA is TGTGCCAGCAGCCGGGACACGGCTAACGTCCTGACTTTC.

This chain connects TRBV25-1 to TRBJ2-1, with D tentatively TRBD1 (6 bases). Germline loops: CDR1 MGHDK, CDR2 SYGVNS. This CDR3 is 12 amino acids long. Trimming removed 3 bases at V and 6 bases at J, with 6 bases between. The DNA of the CDR3 is TGTGCCAGCAGTGACAGGGGCAATGAGCAGTTCTTC. The encoded protein is CASSDRGNEQFF.

This clone was seen more than once but under ten times. This chain links TRBV28 with TRBJ2-7; no clear D. Per germline, CDR1 MDHEN and CDR2 SYDVKM. Trimming left V 2 bases short and J 4 bases short, with 9 bases between. The CDR3 length is 13 residues. CDR3 bases: TGTGCCAGCAGTTTAGGTGAGATTTACGAGCAGTACTTC. Its protein is CASSLGEIYEQYF.

The chain recombines TRBV7-2 with TRBJ2-4; D gene uncertain. This CDR3 spans 15 amino acids. V was shortened by 4 bases and J by 0 bases, with 10 bases between the two germline ends. Germline lookup yields CDR1 SGHTA and CDR2 FQGNSA. CDR3 nucleotides: TGTGCCAGCAGCTCAATGCGGAGAGCCAAAAACATTCAGTACTTC. Translation gives CASSSMRRAKNIQYF.

This CDR3 is CASSLGGRDTGELFF. The CDR3 region has the DNA TGTGCCAGCAGCTTGGGGGGAAGGGACACCGGGGAGCTGTTTTTT. The chain combines TRBV5-5 with TRBJ2-2; D is unresolved. Trimming took 0 bases from V and 3 from J, leaving 9 bases between them. This CDR3 comprises 15 residues. Per the germline V gene, CDR1 is SGHKS and CDR2 is YYEKEE (reference sequence).

This clone was detected only a few times. This chain uses TRBV2 with TRBJ1-2; no reliable D call. V lost 6 bases and J 6 bases, leaving 17 bases between the germline ends. Germline lookup yields CDR1 SNHLY and CDR2 FYNNEI. This CDR3 is built from 14 residues. CDR3 in amino acids: CASSAKWAINGYTF. DNA for the CDR3: TGTGCCAGCAGCGCTAAGTGGGCCATCAATGGCTACACCTTC. Filled out from reference TRBV2 and TRBJ1-2, the complete variable domain reads EPEVTQTPSHQVTQMGQEVILRCVPISNHLYFYWYRQILGQKVEFLVSFYNNEISEKSEIFDDQFSVERPDGSNFTLKIRSTKLEDSAMYFCASSAKWAINGYTFGSGTRLTVV.

The chain combines TRBV2 with TRBJ2-2; 7 bases map to TRBD1. Germline V gives CDR1 SNHLY, CDR2 FYNNEI. The V segment lost 4 bases and the J segment 2 bases; nucleotides outside the gene matches: 4. This CDR3 spans 15 amino acids. The CDR3 protein is CASSGTGANTGELFF. The CDR3 DNA is TGTGCCAGCAGTGGGACAGGAGCTAACACCGGGGAGCTGTTTTTT.

The CDR3 coding sequence is TGTGCCAGCAGTGGGGACAGGGACCCCTCTGGAAACACCATATATTTT. It codes for CASSGDRDPSGNTIYF. The chain couples TRBV9 to TRBJ1-3; 9 bases are shared with TRBD1. Germline CDR1 SGDLS, CDR2 YYNGEE. The ends lost 5 bases at V and 0 bases at J; junction bases unmatched: 6. This CDR3 comprises 16 residues. The full variable domain, with the rest looked up from reference TRBV9 and TRBJ1-3, is DSGVTQTPKHLITATGQRVTLRCSPRSGDLSVYWYQQSLDQGLQFLIQYYNGEERAKGNILERFSAQQFPDLHSELNLSSLELGDSALYFCASSGDRDPSGNTIYFGEGSWLTVV.

With regard to this clone: This specimen includes other DNA sequences encoding the same CDR3. V and J are TRBV10-3 and TRBJ2-7; weak D call: TRBD2 (6 bases). V was pared by 4 bases and J by 3 bases, with 10 bases between. This CDR3 comprises 13 residues. Germline CDR1 is ENHRY and CDR2 is SYGVKD. DNA for the CDR3: TGTGCCATCAGTGCACCGGGGGACTACGAGCAGTACTTC. Translation: CAISAPGDYEQYF.

This clone is a singleton in its sample. The chain links TRBV7-8 to TRBJ2-3; TRBD1 might be the D (5 bases). This CDR3 contains 16 residues. The germline CDR1 and CDR2 sequences are SGHVS and FQNEAQ. Trimming pared 0 bases from V and 8 bases from J, leaving 18 bases between. CDR3 in amino acids: CASSLAQLQGSRTQYF. The CDR3 nucleotides are TGTGCCAGCAGCTTAGCGCAGTTGCAGGGAAGTCGTACGCAGTATTTT. Full variable domain (remainder filled in from reference TRBV7-8 and TRBJ2-3): GAGVSQSPRYKVAKRGQDVALRCDPISGHVSLFWYQQALGQGPEFLTYFQNEAQLDKSGLPSDRFFAERPEGSVSTLKIQRTQQEDSAVYLCASSLAQLQGSRTQYFGPGTRLTVL.

V usage is TRBV4-1 and J usage is TRBJ2-2; TRBD2 might be the D (5 bases). Germline values: CDR1 MGHRA, CDR2 YSYEKL. The length of the CDR3 is 16 residues. Trimming cost V 0 bases and J 1 base, with 9 bases left between them. CDR3 amino acids: CASSQDRGGNTGELFF. As DNA, the CDR3 is TGCGCCAGCAGCCAAGATAGAGGAGGGAACACCGGGGAGCTGTTTTTT.

This rearrangement joins TRBV7-9 to TRBJ2-5; TRBD1 might be the D (5 bases). The germline CDR1 and CDR2 sequences are SEHNR and FQNEAQ (reference sequence). This CDR3 has 14 amino acids. Deletions cut 4 bases from V and 1 base from J, with 10 bases between. CDR3: CASSSRQFQETQYF. The CDR3 DNA reads as TGTGCCAGCAGCTCTCGACAGTTCCAAGAGACCCAGTACTTC.

The rearrangement uses TRBV19 and TRBJ2-1; 12 bases are shared with TRBD2. The CDR3 has 16 residues. Germline loops: CDR1 LNHDA, CDR2 SQIVND (reference sequence). The junction had 4 bases not matched to a gene; V was cut back by 5 bases and J by 2 bases. The CDR3 loop reads CASSSPSGGAYNEQFF. DNA of the CDR3: TGTGCCAGTAGTTCCCCTAGCGGGGGGGCCTACAATGAGCAGTTCTTC.

The CDR3 here is CASSLGTSGGATDTQYF. In DNA form, the CDR3 reads TGTGCCAGCAGCTTAGGGACTAGCGGGGGGGCCACAGATACGCAGTATTTT. This chain uses TRBV7-9 with TRBJ2-3, with TRBD2 identical over 15 bases. The CDR3 is 17 residues long. Germline CDR1 reads SEHNR; CDR2 reads FQNEAQ (reference sequence). The V and J ends lost 1 base and 2 bases, in that order; junction bases with no gene match: 1.

The CDR3 nucleotides read TGTGCCAGCAGTTACCTTGACAGGGTATGGGATACGCAGTATTTT. Protein: CASSYLDRVWDTQYF. This chain links TRBV6-6 with TRBJ2-3; TRBD1 matches at 7 bases. The CDR3 contains 15 residues. V lost 2 bases, J lost 6 bases, and 8 bases stayed unmatched. Germline-derived CDR1 and CDR2 are MNHNY and SVGAGI (reference sequence).

The chain is built from TRBV6-5 and TRBJ1-3; D is undetermined. The CDR3 is 16 residues long. Germline V gene sequence: CDR1 MNHEY, CDR2 SVGAGI. Trimming shortened V by 0 bases and J by 0 bases, and 9 bases separated the two germline ends. The CDR3 DNA follows: TGTGCCAGCAGTTACTCGGCCCGCACCTCTGGAAACACCATATATTTT. Its protein product is CASSYSARTSGNTIYF.

The sample holds a few counts of this clone. The chain carries TRBV28 and TRBJ1-2; no clear D. The CDR3 contains 12 residues. Trimming left V 2 bases short and J 5 bases short, with 6 bases between. Germline-derived CDR1 and CDR2 are MDHEN and SYDVKM. The CDR3 region is CASSLQAYGYTF. The CDR3 region has the DNA TGTGCCAGCAGTTTACAGGCGTATGGCTACACCTTC.

V and J are TRBV30 and TRBJ2-2; 7 nucleotides line up with TRBD2. CDR3 length: 15 residues. Germline V gene data show CDR1 as GTSNPN and CDR2 as SVGIG (reference sequence). The V and J ends lost 1 base and 7 bases, in that order; junction bases with no gene match: 9. CDR3 DNA: TGTGCCTGGAGTGACCACAAGCGGGAAATCGGGGAGCTGTTTTTT. Translating gives CAWSDHKREIGELFF. Together with reference TRBV30 and TRBJ2-2, the CDR3 gives the full variable domain: SQTIHQWPATLVQPVGSPLSLECTVEGTSNPNLYWYRQAAGRGLQLLFYSVGIGQISSEVPQNLSASRPQDRQFILSSKKLLLSDSGFYLCAWSDHKREIGELFFGEGSRLTVL.

The J gene is TRBJ1-3, the V gene TRBV28; D gene ambiguous. The germline gives CDR1 MDHEN, CDR2 SYDVKM. Trimming left V 3 bases short and J 0 bases short, with 12 bases between. CDR3 length: 16 residues. CDR3 coding DNA: TGTGCCAGCAGTTTTGAGTTGGGTTACTCTGGAAACACCATATATTTT. Amino acids: CASSFELGYSGNTIYF.

The V and J genes are TRBV5-6 and TRBJ1-2, with 7 bases fitting TRBD1. The V segment lost 5 bases and the J segment 7 bases; nucleotides outside the gene matches: 14. Germline lookup yields CDR1 SGHDT and CDR2 YYEEEE. This CDR3 comprises 15 residues. As DNA, the CDR3 is TGTGCCAGCAGGCTTTATGGCAGGGGGAGTATTGGCTACACCTTC. It is translated as CASRLYGRGSIGYTF.

In its sample, this clone was seen once. The gene calls are TRBV6-1 and TRBJ2-7; tentative D call: TRBD1 (6 bases). The CDR3 extends over 14 amino acids. The germline V gene has CDR1 MNHNS and CDR2 SASEGT. Trimming shortened V by 8 bases and J by 0 bases, and 14 bases separated the two germline ends. The CDR3 nucleotides are TGTGCCAGCCTTAGACAGGACCACTCCTACGAGCAGTACTTC. As protein: CASLRQDHSYEQYF.